This TCR beta chain was recovered during a study of early T cells in non-severe SARS-CoV-2 infection. Broader study findings: Private and CD4 specificities were missed by VDJdb matching, which favored anti-spike CD8 responses.

This clonotype showed up many times. The target antigen is unknown. J lost 10 bases, V lost 4 bases, and 10 bases had no gene match. Germline V gives CDR1 SGHRS, CDR2 YFSETQ. The CDR3 spans 14 residues. TCRdb reanalysed the 5' RACE reads using MiXCR and keeps one entry per CDR3 protein. The repertoire has 50,000 to 65,000 distinct CDR3 sequences, roughly 13% of them found once; the top ten carry 4% to 5%. The V and J genes are TRBV5-1 and TRBJ2-1; 8 nucleotides line up with TRBD2. The sequence was obtained from an adult who was a healthcare worker with PCR-confirmed SARS-CoV-2 infection or an uninfected control (not recorded which). Sequenced sample: whole blood. CDR3 amino acids: CASSPTGGVEEQFF. The CDR3 DNA reads as TGCGCCAGCAGCCCCACCGGGGGGGTTGAGGAGCAGTTCTTC.